This T cell receptor (beta chain) emerged from a study of T cell changes during pregnancy in multiple sclerosis. The table came from immunoSEQ multiplex PCR; TCRdb's copy has only in-frame clones and leaves some out. Among tens of thousands of clones listed, nearly 90% were seen once. The CDR3 has 15 residues. The V end lost 3 bases, the J end lost 4 bases, and 13 bases lay between the germline ends. The germline CDR1 and CDR2 sequences are MRHNA and SNTAGT. The chain combines TRBV6-4 with TRBJ2-1; D perhaps matches TRBD2 (5 bases). The TCR was taken from a female donor in good health, enrolled as a control in a pregnancy study. The sequenced sample was CD4+ T cells from peripheral blood mononuclear cells, obtained in the third trimester of pregnancy. The chain's CDR3 is CASSEEGARYNEQFF. The CDR3 DNA reads as TGTGCCAGCAGTGAAGAGGGAGCGCGGTACAATGAGCAGTTCTTC.